A selection of T cell receptor beta chains follows, all from one sample in a study of early T cells in non-severe SARS-CoV-2 infection. TCRdb analysed the 5' RACE reads with MiXCR anew, one entry per CDR3 protein. The sample contains tens of thousands of distinct CDR3 sequences, 4.7% of which appear only once. Sequenced sample: whole blood. Receptors were obtained from an adult who was a healthcare worker with PCR-confirmed SARS-CoV-2 infection or an uninfected control (not recorded which). Each CDR3 is given with its conserved first and last residue. The D gene is left open where the match is weak. Where a row states a size, it is once, few, many or the class of an expanded clone; other rows omit it.

d_call: TRBD2
v_call: TRBV5-4
j_call: TRBJ2-5
clone_size: many
cdr3_nt: TGTGCCAGCAGGGATGAAGCGGGGGGGCCCAAGACCCAGTACTTC
cdr3_aa: CASRDEAGGPKTQYF

d_call: NA
v_call: TRBV7-8
j_call: TRBJ2-2
clone_size: many
cdr3_nt: TGTGCCAGCAGCTTAGGGGGCGCGAACACCGGGGAGCTGTTTTTT
cdr3_aa: CASSLGGANTGELFF

d_call: NA
v_call: TRBV30
j_call: TRBJ1-6
clone_size: few
cdr3_nt: TGTGCCTGGAGTTTCCTGATTAATTCACCCCTCCACTTT
cdr3_aa: CAWSFLINSPLHF

d_call: TRBD1
v_call: TRBV12-3/TRBV12-4
j_call: TRBJ2-7
clone_size: NA
cdr3_nt: TGTGCCAGCAGTTTAGGAGGGCTCCAGGGGGCGCAGGGATTCTACGAGCAGTACTTC
cdr3_aa: CASSLGGLQGAQGFYEQYF

d_call: NA
v_call: TRBV5-6
j_call: TRBJ1-1
clone_size: many
cdr3_nt: TGTGCCAGCAGCTTGGACTGGAACACTGAAGCTTTCTTT
cdr3_aa: CASSLDWNTEAFF

d_call: TRBD1
v_call: TRBV18
j_call: TRBJ1-6
clone_size: NA
cdr3_nt: TGTGCCAGCTCACCACCGGGACAGAATAATTCACCCCTCCACTTT
cdr3_aa: CASSPPGQNNSPLHF

d_call: TRBD1
v_call: TRBV11-2
j_call: TRBJ2-7
clone_size: many
cdr3_nt: TGTGCCAGCAGCCGTACCGGGACAGGGGCCTACGAGCAGTACTTC
cdr3_aa: CASSRTGTGAYEQYF

d_call: TRBD2
v_call: TRBV7-2
j_call: TRBJ2-5
clone_size: many
cdr3_nt: TGTGCCAGCAGCTTAAATTGGTTAGCGGGGAGTCAAGAGACCCAGTACTTC
cdr3_aa: CASSLNWLAGSQETQYF

d_call: NA
v_call: TRBV7-8
j_call: TRBJ2-3
clone_size: few
cdr3_nt: TGTGCCAGCAGCTCAAGACAGGTTTGGAACACAGATACGCAGTATTTT
cdr3_aa: CASSSRQVWNTDTQYF

d_call: NA
v_call: TRBV6-5
j_call: TRBJ2-3
clone_size: many
cdr3_nt: TGTGCCAGCCATGGAGCGGGCCTCAGCACAGATACGCAGTATTTT
cdr3_aa: CASHGAGLSTDTQYF

d_call: NA
v_call: TRBV3-1
j_call: TRBJ1-2
clone_size: NA
cdr3_nt: TGTGCCAGCAGCCAATATCGCTATGGCTACACCTTC
cdr3_aa: CASSQYRYGYTF

d_call: NA
v_call: TRBV7-2
j_call: TRBJ2-4
clone_size: many
cdr3_nt: TGTGCCAGCAGCTTAAAGAGGGGCCTTAAAAACATTCAGTACTTC
cdr3_aa: CASSLKRGLKNIQYF

d_call: NA
v_call: TRBV6-2/TRBV6-3
j_call: TRBJ2-3
clone_size: many
cdr3_nt: TGTGCCAGCAGAGAGGACATCACAGATACGCAGTATTTT
cdr3_aa: CASREDITDTQYF

d_call: TRBD2
v_call: TRBV7-3
j_call: TRBJ2-1
clone_size: many
cdr3_nt: TGTGCCAGCAGCAGCCGTAGCGGGGTTAATGAGCAGTTCTTC
cdr3_aa: CASSSRSGVNEQFF

d_call: TRBD2
v_call: TRBV27
j_call: TRBJ2-3
clone_size: many
cdr3_nt: TGTGCCAGCAGCGCGGGGGGAAATACGCAGTATTTT
cdr3_aa: CASSAGGNTQYF

d_call: NA
v_call: TRBV3-1
j_call: TRBJ1-3
clone_size: NA
cdr3_nt: TGTGCCAGCAGGACGACGGGAGCGGGAGGAAACACCATATATTTT
cdr3_aa: CASRTTGAGGNTIYF

d_call: NA
v_call: TRBV6-2/TRBV6-3
j_call: TRBJ2-2
clone_size: NA
cdr3_nt: TGTGCCAGCAGTTATTTACGTGAAGGGGAGCTGTTTTTT
cdr3_aa: CASSYLREGELFF

d_call: NA
v_call: TRBV6-2/TRBV6-3
j_call: TRBJ2-5
clone_size: NA
cdr3_nt: TGTGCCAGCAGTTCCGGACCGGGGAAGACCCAGTACTTC
cdr3_aa: CASSSGPGKTQYF

d_call: NA
v_call: TRBV12-3/TRBV12-4
j_call: TRBJ2-5
clone_size: NA
cdr3_nt: TGTGCCAGCAGCCCCAGTACGACGGTGCAAGAGACCCAGTACTTC
cdr3_aa: CASSPSTTVQETQYF

d_call: TRBD1
v_call: TRBV6-4
j_call: TRBJ1-6
clone_size: many
cdr3_nt: TGTGCCAGCAGTGTTATGACAGGGGGAAATTCACCCCTCCACTTT
cdr3_aa: CASSVMTGGNSPLHF

d_call: TRBD1
v_call: TRBV7-3
j_call: TRBJ1-6
clone_size: many
cdr3_nt: TGTGCCAGCAGCTTAGGGACAGGGTATTCACCCCTCCACTTT
cdr3_aa: CASSLGTGYSPLHF

d_call: NA
v_call: TRBV11-2
j_call: TRBJ2-7
clone_size: many
cdr3_nt: TGTGCCAGCAGCACAGGACCTCCCTACGAGCAGTACTTC
cdr3_aa: CASSTGPPYEQYF

d_call: TRBD2
v_call: TRBV7-9
j_call: TRBJ2-3
clone_size: many
cdr3_nt: TGTGCCAGCAGTCTTCAAACTAGCGGGGCCACAGATACGCAGTATTTT
cdr3_aa: CASSLQTSGATDTQYF

d_call: NA
v_call: TRBV7-2
j_call: TRBJ2-7
clone_size: few
cdr3_nt: TGTGCCAGCAGCCTGACAATCGGACAGTCCTTTTCTCCCTACGAGCAGTACTTC
cdr3_aa: CASSLTIGQSFSPYEQYF

d_call: NA
v_call: TRBV6-6
j_call: TRBJ1-4
clone_size: few
cdr3_nt: TGTGCCAGCAGTTACTCGCAGGGTCGCGAAAAACTGTTTTTT
cdr3_aa: CASSYSQGREKLFF

d_call: NA
v_call: TRBV6-2/TRBV6-3
j_call: TRBJ2-1
clone_size: many
cdr3_nt: TGTGCCAGCAGACTTCGGGACTTATACAATGAGCAGTTCTTC
cdr3_aa: CASRLRDLYNEQFF

d_call: TRBD1
v_call: TRBV24-1
j_call: TRBJ2-3
clone_size: few
cdr3_nt: TGTGCCACCAGTGATTCTCTACAGGGGTCAACAGATACGCAGTATTTT
cdr3_aa: CATSDSLQGSTDTQYF

d_call: NA
v_call: TRBV24-1
j_call: TRBJ2-2
clone_size: NA
cdr3_nt: TGTGCCACCAGTGATTCATCAGGGCCCACCGGGGAGCTGTTTTTT
cdr3_aa: CATSDSSGPTGELFF

d_call: TRBD2
v_call: TRBV10-3
j_call: TRBJ2-5
clone_size: many
cdr3_nt: TGTGCCAGTACTAGCGGGGGGAACACTCAAGAGACCCAGTACTTC
cdr3_aa: CASTSGGNTQETQYF

d_call: NA
v_call: TRBV19
j_call: TRBJ2-3
clone_size: medium-sized
cdr3_nt: TGTGCCAGTAGTGCTAGTCTTGGAGATACGCAGTATTTT
cdr3_aa: CASSASLGDTQYF

d_call: NA
v_call: TRBV9
j_call: TRBJ2-5
clone_size: many
cdr3_nt: TGTGCCAGCAGCCTCTCGAGACAAGAGACCCAGTACTTC
cdr3_aa: CASSLSRQETQYF

d_call: NA
v_call: TRBV6-5
j_call: TRBJ2-1
clone_size: many
cdr3_nt: TGTGCCAGCAGTCGGATGTACAATGAGCAGTTCTTC
cdr3_aa: CASSRMYNEQFF

d_call: TRBD1
v_call: TRBV3-1
j_call: TRBJ1-2
clone_size: few
cdr3_nt: TGTGCCAGCAGCTTGGGTACAGGGGGCATTGGCTACACCTTC
cdr3_aa: CASSLGTGGIGYTF

d_call: TRBD1
v_call: TRBV30
j_call: TRBJ1-1
clone_size: few
cdr3_nt: TGTGCCTGGAGCGACACCGGGACAGCGAACTGGGGGTCGACTGAAGCTTTCTTT
cdr3_aa: CAWSDTGTANWGSTEAFF

d_call: TRBD2
v_call: TRBV12-3/TRBV12-4
j_call: TRBJ2-5
clone_size: few
cdr3_nt: TGTGCCAGCAGTCTTAGCGGGGGTGAAGAGACCCAGTACTTC
cdr3_aa: CASSLSGGEETQYF

d_call: NA
v_call: TRBV12-3/TRBV12-4
j_call: TRBJ2-7
clone_size: many
cdr3_nt: TGTGCCAGCAGTCCCGTAGGAGGAAGCGAGCAGTACTTC
cdr3_aa: CASSPVGGSEQYF

d_call: NA
v_call: TRBV7-6
j_call: TRBJ2-7
clone_size: many
cdr3_nt: TGTGCCAGCAGCCTCACCTACGAGCAGTACTTC
cdr3_aa: CASSLTYEQYF

d_call: TRBD1
v_call: TRBV12-3/TRBV12-4
j_call: TRBJ2-7
clone_size: many
cdr3_nt: TGTGCCAGCAGTCCGGGACAGGGGGCTTCCTACGAGCAGTACTTC
cdr3_aa: CASSPGQGASYEQYF

d_call: NA
v_call: TRBV7-2
j_call: TRBJ2-5
clone_size: many
cdr3_nt: TGTGCCAGCAGCTTAGCCCCAGGCCCGGAGACCCAGTACTTC
cdr3_aa: CASSLAPGPETQYF

d_call: TRBD1
v_call: TRBV7-2
j_call: TRBJ2-3
clone_size: many
cdr3_nt: TGTGCCAGCAGCAGGGGGCCTCTTACAGATACGCAGTATTTT
cdr3_aa: CASSRGPLTDTQYF

d_call: NA
v_call: TRBV4-1
j_call: TRBJ1-1
clone_size: many
cdr3_nt: TGCGCCAGCAGCCGGTGGACAGCGGCGAGAATGAACACTGAAGCTTTCTTT
cdr3_aa: CASSRWTAARMNTEAFF

d_call: NA
v_call: TRBV14
j_call: TRBJ2-5
clone_size: many
cdr3_nt: TGTGCCAGCAGCCACGGAGAGACCCAGTACTTC
cdr3_aa: CASSHGETQYF

d_call: NA
v_call: TRBV12-3/TRBV12-4
j_call: TRBJ2-5
clone_size: NA
cdr3_nt: TGTGCCAGCATGGAATCTTGGGGGCAAGAGACCCAGTACTTC
cdr3_aa: CASMESWGQETQYF

d_call: NA
v_call: TRBV30
j_call: TRBJ2-2
clone_size: NA
cdr3_nt: TGTGCCTGGAATGTTAGGTCGAACACCGGGGAGCTGTTTTTT
cdr3_aa: CAWNVRSNTGELFF

d_call: NA
v_call: TRBV12-3/TRBV12-4
j_call: TRBJ1-1
clone_size: medium-sized
cdr3_nt: TGTGCCAGCAGTACCGAGGGGAACACTGAAGCTTTCTTT
cdr3_aa: CASSTEGNTEAFF

d_call: TRBD1
v_call: TRBV5-1
j_call: TRBJ1-2
clone_size: NA
cdr3_nt: TGCGCCAGCAGCTTGGGGGACGGGACAGGGACCTATGGCTACACCTTC
cdr3_aa: CASSLGDGTGTYGYTF

d_call: TRBD1
v_call: TRBV20-1
j_call: TRBJ2-5
clone_size: NA
cdr3_nt: TGCAGTACCAAACAGGGGACCCAAGAGACCCAGTACTTC
cdr3_aa: CSTKQGTQETQYF

d_call: NA
v_call: TRBV7-6
j_call: TRBJ1-1
clone_size: many
cdr3_nt: TGTGCCAGCAGCTCCAGACAGCCGAACACTGAAGCTTTCTTT
cdr3_aa: CASSSRQPNTEAFF

d_call: TRBD1
v_call: TRBV7-2
j_call: TRBJ1-2
clone_size: many
cdr3_nt: TGTGCCAGCAGCCCCCAGGGGGGGGATGGCTACACCTTC
cdr3_aa: CASSPQGGDGYTF

d_call: TRBD2
v_call: TRBV18
j_call: TRBJ2-7
clone_size: many
cdr3_nt: TGTGCCAGCTCGGCGGGAGTCGAGCAGTACTTC
cdr3_aa: CASSAGVEQYF

d_call: NA
v_call: TRBV20-1
j_call: TRBJ1-3
clone_size: many
cdr3_nt: TGCAGTGCTACCCGCGCAGGGGTCCACCCTGGAAACACCATATATTTT
cdr3_aa: CSATRAGVHPGNTIYF

d_call: NA
v_call: TRBV11-1
j_call: TRBJ2-4
clone_size: NA
cdr3_nt: TGTGCCAGCAGCTTCGGGGGCAAAAACATTCAGTACTTC
cdr3_aa: CASSFGGKNIQYF

d_call: NA
v_call: TRBV7-3
j_call: TRBJ2-5
clone_size: NA
cdr3_nt: TGTGCCAGCAGCCGAATGTCAGGCCCAGAGACCCAGTACTTC
cdr3_aa: CASSRMSGPETQYF

d_call: NA
v_call: TRBV4-1
j_call: TRBJ2-7
clone_size: few
cdr3_nt: TGCGCCAGCAGCCGGGGTTCGGCAAACGAGCAGTACTTC
cdr3_aa: CASSRGSANEQYF

d_call: NA
v_call: TRBV10-3
j_call: TRBJ2-1
clone_size: NA
cdr3_nt: TGTGCCATCAGTGAGGGTCTGACTGAAAGGAATGAGCAGTTCTTC
cdr3_aa: CAISEGLTERNEQFF

d_call: NA
v_call: TRBV7-9
j_call: TRBJ1-2
clone_size: many
cdr3_nt: TGTGCCAGCAGATCCACAGGGATTTGGGCTAACTATGGCTACACCTTC
cdr3_aa: CASRSTGIWANYGYTF

d_call: TRBD2
v_call: TRBV20-1
j_call: TRBJ2-1
clone_size: few
cdr3_nt: TGCAGTGCTAATCTAGCGGGGGACAATGAGCAGTTCTTC
cdr3_aa: CSANLAGDNEQFF

d_call: NA
v_call: TRBV4-3
j_call: TRBJ1-6
clone_size: many
cdr3_nt: TGCGCCAGCAGCCAAGAAACAGGCATAGGATCACCCCTCCACTTT
cdr3_aa: CASSQETGIGSPLHF